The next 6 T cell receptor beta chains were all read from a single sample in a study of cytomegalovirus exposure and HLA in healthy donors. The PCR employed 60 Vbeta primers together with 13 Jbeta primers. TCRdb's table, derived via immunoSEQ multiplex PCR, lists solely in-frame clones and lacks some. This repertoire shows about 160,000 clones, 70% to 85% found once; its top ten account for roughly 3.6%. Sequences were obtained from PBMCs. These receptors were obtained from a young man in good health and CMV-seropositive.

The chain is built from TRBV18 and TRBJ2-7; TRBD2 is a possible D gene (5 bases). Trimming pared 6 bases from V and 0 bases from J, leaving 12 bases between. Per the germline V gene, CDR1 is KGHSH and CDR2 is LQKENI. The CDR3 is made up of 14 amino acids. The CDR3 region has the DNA TGTGCCAGCTCGCCGGGGTTGAGCTCCTACGAGCAGTACTTC. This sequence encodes CASSPGLSSYEQYF.

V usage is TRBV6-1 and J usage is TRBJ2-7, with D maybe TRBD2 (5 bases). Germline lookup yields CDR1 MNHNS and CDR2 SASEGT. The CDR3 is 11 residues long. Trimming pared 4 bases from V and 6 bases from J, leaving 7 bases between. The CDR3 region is CASSGTVEQYF. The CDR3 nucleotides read TGTGCCAGCAGTGGGACTGTCGAGCAGTACTTC.

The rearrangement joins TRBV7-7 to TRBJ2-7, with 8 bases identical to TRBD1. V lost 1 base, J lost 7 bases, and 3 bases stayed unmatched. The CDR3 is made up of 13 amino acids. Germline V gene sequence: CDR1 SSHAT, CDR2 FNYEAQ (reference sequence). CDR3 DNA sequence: TGTGCCAGCAGCTTAGGGACAGGGAGTGAGCAGTACTTC. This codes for CASSLGTGSEQYF.

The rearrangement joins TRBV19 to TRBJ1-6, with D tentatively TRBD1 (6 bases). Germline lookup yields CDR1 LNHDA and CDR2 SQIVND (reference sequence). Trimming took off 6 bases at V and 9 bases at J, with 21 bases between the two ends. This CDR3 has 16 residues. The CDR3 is CASRSINREISSPLHF. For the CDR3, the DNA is TGTGCCAGTAGATCCATCAACAGGGAAATCAGTTCACCCCTCCACTTT.

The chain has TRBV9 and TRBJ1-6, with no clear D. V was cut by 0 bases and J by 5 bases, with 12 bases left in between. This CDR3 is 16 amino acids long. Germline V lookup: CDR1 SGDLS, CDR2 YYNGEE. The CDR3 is CASSVDGPSDNSPLHF. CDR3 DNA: TGTGCCAGCAGCGTAGATGGGCCGTCCGATAATTCACCCCTCCACTTT.

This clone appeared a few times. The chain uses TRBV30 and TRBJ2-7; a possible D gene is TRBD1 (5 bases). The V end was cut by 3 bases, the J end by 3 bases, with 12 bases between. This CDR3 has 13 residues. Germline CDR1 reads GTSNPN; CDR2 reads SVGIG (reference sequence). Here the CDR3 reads CAWRSQGDYEQYF. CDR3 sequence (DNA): TGTGCCTGGAGAAGTCAGGGTGACTACGAGCAGTACTTC.